This entry lists 32 T cell receptor beta chains sequenced from one sample in a study of T cells after somatic rescue of genetic block. Assay used: immunoSEQ multiplex PCR; TCRdb lists only in-frame clones, some missing. Among approximately 100,000 clones, 85% to 90% were seen once, and the ten largest hold 1.6%. Sequencing was performed on peripheral blood mononuclear cells (PBMCs). The receptors were gathered from a woman younger than 30.

The chain joins TRBV19 to TRBJ2-7; tentatively, D is TRBD1 or TRBD2 (5 bases each). Germline CDR1 LNHDA, CDR2 SQIVND (reference sequence). Trimming shortened V by 3 bases and J by 1 base, and 10 bases separated the two germline ends. The CDR3 has 14 amino acids. As DNA, the CDR3 is TGTGCCAGTAGTATGGGATGGGGGTCCTACGAGCAGTACTTC. Amino acids: CASSMGWGSYEQYF.

The CDR3 nucleotides are TGTGCCAGCAGTTATTCGAGCGCCTCCTACGAGCAGTACTTC. This translates into CASSYSSASYEQYF. This chain uses TRBV6-5 with TRBJ2-7, with unresolved D. V was trimmed by 3 bases and J by 0 bases, leaving 9 bases between them. Per the germline V gene, CDR1 is MNHEY and CDR2 is SVGAGI. This CDR3 is 14 amino acids long.

The table lists this clone with a count of one. The J gene is TRBJ1-1, the V gene TRBV5-4; 7 bases align to TRBD1. Germline V CDR1 and CDR2: SGHNT, YYREEE (reference sequence). V lost 0 bases to trimming and J lost 1 base; unmatched junction nucleotides: 3. The CDR3 sequence is 15 residues long. For the CDR3, the DNA is TGTGCCAGCAGCTTGGAGGGACAGAGGAACACTGAAGCTTTCTTT. Its protein is CASSLEGQRNTEAFF.

The J gene is TRBJ1-4, the V gene TRBV7-9, with no clear D. The CDR3 covers 13 residues. The ends were cut back, 7 bases at V and 8 bases at J, with 14 bases in the middle. CDR1 and CDR2 (germline): SEHNR, FQNEAQ (reference sequence). The CDR3 bases are TGTGCCAGCACCCTAGTGGCATTGGAAAAACTGTTTTTT. Residues: CASTLVALEKLFF.

Concerning this clone itself: The sample carries other DNA sequences with the same CDR3. This chain joins TRBV18 and TRBJ2-5; D perhaps matches TRBD1 (6 bases). Germline-derived CDR1 and CDR2 are KGHSH and LQKENI. The germline V and J ends were trimmed by 3 bases and 5 bases, with 10 bases remaining between them. The CDR3 covers 13 residues. CDR3 in amino acids: CASSPDSRETQYF. The CDR3 nucleotides are TGTGCCAGCTCACCGGACAGCCGGGAGACCCAGTACTTC. The variable domain in full, completed from reference TRBV18 and TRBJ2-5, reads NAGVMQNPRHLVRRRGQEARLRCSPMKGHSHVYWYRQLPEEGLKFMVYLQKENIIDESGMPKERFSAEFPKEGPSILRIQQVVRGDSAAYFCASSPDSRETQYFGPGTRLLVL.

This clone was found once. The chain recombines TRBV7-6 with TRBJ1-1, with D possibly TRBD1 on 5 matching bases. V shed 4 bases and J shed 1 base, with 19 bases lying between them. This CDR3 has 17 residues. Germline CDR1 and CDR2: SGHVS and FNYEAQ. The CDR3, as DNA: TGTGCCAGCAGCTCCAGAGGGGCAGGGTGGGAGAACACTGAAGCTTTCTTT. Encoded protein: CASSSRGAGWENTEAFF.

The chain has TRBV6-5 and TRBJ1-2; TRBD1 matches at 7 bases. V lost 3 bases and J lost 6; bases outside the gene matches: 7. The CDR3 consists of 14 residues. The V gene's germline CDR1 is MNHEY and CDR2 SVGAGI. CDR3 in amino acids: CASSYVEGADGYTF. DNA of the CDR3: TGTGCCAGCAGTTATGTCGAGGGGGCGGATGGCTACACCTTC.

This clone was observed a single time. Germline and junction disagree at one end, which may indicate a read error. This sequence joins TRBV12-5 and TRBJ2-3; possible D gene TRBD1, 5 bases. Per the germline V gene, CDR1 is LGHNT and CDR2 is FRNRAP. The CDR3 sequence is 14 residues long. The CDR3 here is CASGLLQGTDTQYF. CDR3 nucleotides: TGTGCTAGTGGTTTGCTCCAGGGCACGGATACGCAGTATTTT.

The gene calls are TRBV28 and TRBJ2-1, with D hard to call. The germline CDR1 and CDR2 sequences are MDHEN and SYDVKM. V lost 6 bases and J lost 3, with 12 bases in between. The CDR3 is made up of 14 amino acids. In DNA, the CDR3 is TGTGCCAGCAGAGGTAGTGGGGACTACAATGAGCAGTTCTTC. It codes for CASRGSGDYNEQFF.

Notes on this clone: Other DNA sequences of this sample code for an identical CDR3. CDR3 sequence (DNA): TGTGCCAGCAGCTTTAGGGGGAGCTCCTACAATGAGCAGTTCTTC. As protein: CASSFRGSSYNEQFF. This chain links TRBV5-6 with TRBJ2-1, with D perhaps TRBD1 (6 bases). The CDR3 has 15 residues. Germline-derived CDR1 and CDR2 are SGHDT and YYEEEE. Trimming cost V 2 bases and J 0 bases, with 9 bases left between them.

In DNA, the CDR3 is TGCGCCAGCAGCTTGGCCGGTCGGACCTCCTATGGCTACACCTTC. It specifies CASSLAGRTSYGYTF. This chain uses TRBV5-1 with TRBJ1-2, with D hard to call. CDR1 SGHRS and CDR2 YFSETQ come from the germline V gene. The ends were cut back, 0 bases at V and 4 bases at J, with 13 bases in the middle. The CDR3 loop spans 15 amino acids.

The chain has TRBV7-9 and TRBJ1-1; 8 nucleotides line up with TRBD1. CDR1 and CDR2 (germline): SEHNR, FQNEAQ (reference sequence). CDR3 length: 15 residues. The V gene end was trimmed by 5 bases and the J gene end by 1 base; junction bases not matched to a gene: 6. CDR3 amino acids: CASSTPTGANTEAFF. The CDR3 nucleotides read TGTGCCAGCAGCACTCCGACAGGGGCGAACACTGAAGCTTTCTTT. Using reference TRBV7-9 and TRBJ1-1 for the parts outside the CDR3, the full variable domain is DTGVSQNPRHKITKRGQNVTFRCDPISEHNRLYWYRQTLGQGPEFLTYFQNEAQLEKSRLLSDRFSAERPKGSFSTLEIQRTEQGDSAMYLCASSTPTGANTEAFFGQGTRLTVV.

The V gene is TRBV18, the J gene TRBJ2-2; D remains ambiguous. Germline-derived CDR1 and CDR2 are KGHSH and LQKENI. The CDR3 has 16 amino acids. Trimming took off 3 bases at V and 1 base at J, with 12 bases between the two ends. CDR3 DNA: TGTGCCAGCTCACCGGTCCTCAGCTTGAACACCGGGGAGCTGTTTTTT. The encoded protein is CASSPVLSLNTGELFF.

The chain joins TRBV30 to TRBJ2-1; D remains unclear. V lost 1 base, J lost 8 bases, and 9 bases lay in between. Germline CDR1 reads GTSNPN; CDR2 reads SVGIG (reference sequence). The CDR3 length is 12 residues. The CDR3 region has the DNA TGTGCCTGGAGTGCCCCTATGTATGAGCAGTTCTTC. Protein sequence: CAWSAPMYEQFF. The whole variable domain, filled in from reference TRBV30 and TRBJ2-1, reads SQTIHQWPATLVQPVGSPLSLECTVEGTSNPNLYWYRQAAGRGLQLLFYSVGIGQISSEVPQNLSASRPQDRQFILSSKKLLLSDSGFYLCAWSAPMYEQFFGPGTRLTVL.

The gene calls are TRBV6-5 and TRBJ1-5, with TRBD1 as a possible D gene (5 bases). The germline gives CDR1 MNHEY, CDR2 SVGAGI. The V gene lost 6 bases and the J gene lost 4 bases, with 16 bases spanning the gap. There are 15 residues in the CDR3. The CDR3 DNA sequence: TGTGCCAGCAGCCGCGCCGGGGGTGGAAATCAGCCCCAGCATTTT. It specifies CASSRAGGGNQPQHF.

The chain combines TRBV5-3 with TRBJ1-1; 8 bases line up with TRBD1. TRBV5-3 is an ORF, with its function uncertain. Trimming cost V 5 bases and J 3 bases; bases outside gene matches: 3. The CDR3 extends over 13 amino acids. CDR3 sequence (DNA): TGTGCCAGAAGGTCGGACAGGGACACTGAAGCTTTCTTT. Translated: CARRSDRDTEAFF.

The chain employs TRBV28 and TRBJ2-1, with 11 bases lining up with TRBD2. Looked up from germline, CDR1 is MDHEN and CDR2 is SYDVKM. V lost 3 bases, J lost 4 bases, and 17 bases stayed unmatched. The CDR3 consists of 20 residues. In DNA, the CDR3 is TGTGCCAGCAGTTTTCCCTCGACTAGCGGGAACTCTGTGTGGTACAATGAGCAGTTCTTC. Translated, it gives CASSFPSTSGNSVWYNEQFF.

The CDR3 nucleotides are TGTGCCAGTAGTGGGGGGTCTAACATGAACACTGAAGCTTTCTTT. Its translation: CASSGGSNMNTEAFF. The chain carries TRBV19 and TRBJ1-1, with D perhaps TRBD1 (5 bases). The CDR3 contains 15 residues. V was cut by 5 bases and J by 0 bases, with 13 bases left in between. The V gene's germline CDR1 is LNHDA and CDR2 SQIVND (reference sequence).

The V and J genes are TRBV19 and TRBJ2-1; D could derive from TRBD1 or TRBD2 (5 bases each). Germline CDR1 is LNHDA and CDR2 is SQIVND (reference sequence). The V and J ends lost 10 bases and 0 bases respectively, with 16 bases between them. The CDR3 has 15 residues. The CDR3 sequence is CATRRGTPSYNEQFF. The DNA for the CDR3 is TGTGCCACCAGACGAGGGACCCCCTCCTACAATGAGCAGTTCTTC.

The rearrangement joins TRBV7-9 to TRBJ2-6; 10 positions agree with TRBD2. With V trimmed by 5 bases and J by 0 bases, 4 bases remained unmatched. CDR3 size: 17 residues. From germline, CDR1 is SEHNR and CDR2 FQNEAQ (reference sequence). The CDR3 nucleotides read TGTGCCAGCAGCCCTAGCGGGAGCCACTCTGGGGCCAACGTCCTGACTTTC. Translation gives CASSPSGSHSGANVLTF.

The V call is TRBV7-9, the J call TRBJ1-1, with D uncertain. Trimming stripped 5 bases from V and 1 base from J, with 17 bases between. This CDR3 region has 16 residues. CDR1 is SEHNR and CDR2 is FQNEAQ in the germline V gene (reference sequence). The CDR3 DNA follows: TGTGCCAGCAGCCGTAAGTCCGGGGAGACGAACACTGAAGCTTTCTTT. Translated: CASSRKSGETNTEAFF.

The V and J genes are TRBV6-5 and TRBJ1-5, with TRBD1 matching over 8 bases. J gave up 9 bases and V 2 bases, and 12 bases lay outside the gene matches. The CDR3 has 16 residues. Germline V CDR1 and CDR2: MNHEY, SVGAGI. The CDR3 region is CASSYTQGASIRPQHF. DNA of the CDR3: TGTGCCAGCAGTTACACGCAGGGGGCCTCCATTCGGCCCCAGCATTTT.

The chain joins TRBV1 to TRBJ2-2; the table assigns TRBD2, which was not confirmed against the DNA. TRBV1 is an annotated pseudogene. The CDR3 is made up of 16 amino acids. The CDR3 nucleotides are TGCACCAGCAGCTCGGGACTAGCAGCACACACCGGGGAGCTGTTTTTT. The encoded protein is CTSSSGLAAHTGELFF.

This sequence joins TRBV30 and TRBJ2-7; D gene unclear. V dropped 2 bases and J dropped 7 bases, with 15 bases sitting between them. Germline V gene data show CDR1 as GTSNPN and CDR2 as SVGIG (reference sequence). This CDR3 contains 13 residues. CDR3 nucleotide sequence: TGTGCCTGGAGTCTGGGCCCCTCCAAGGAGCAGTACTTC. It encodes CAWSLGPSKEQYF.

The chain carries TRBV18 and TRBJ2-4; TRBD2 is a possible D gene (6 bases). Between the trimmed V and J ends, which lost 6 bases and 3 bases, there was a span of 21 bases. The CDR3 totals 17 residues. Germline CDR1 and CDR2: KGHSH and LQKENI. CDR3 in amino acids: CASSEGTDPWGKNIQYF. CDR3 in DNA: TGTGCCAGCTCGGAGGGGACGGATCCCTGGGGCAAAAACATTCAGTACTTC.

The chain links TRBV27 to TRBJ2-3, with unresolved D. V was cut by 3 bases and J by 6 bases, with 10 bases left in between. Germline-derived CDR1 and CDR2 are MNHEY and SMNVEV (reference sequence). The CDR3 runs 13 residues. The CDR3, as DNA: TGTGCCAGCAGTTTGACCTGGCGGGATACGCAGTATTTT. This sequence encodes CASSLTWRDTQYF.

The V and J genes are TRBV12-2 and TRBJ1-1. TRBV12-2 is shown as a pseudogene. The CDR3 is 16 residues long. CDR3 loop: CASRLGPRLIDTEAFF. The CDR3 DNA sequence: TGTGCAAGTCGCTTAGGGCCTAGATTGATTGACACTGAAGCTTTCTTT.

The V gene is TRBV28, the J gene TRBJ2-5; D is ambiguous. Germline V gives CDR1 MDHEN, CDR2 SYDVKM. The V gene lost 6 bases and the J gene lost 1 base, with 9 bases spanning the gap. This CDR3 is 13 amino acids long. The chain's CDR3 is CASSRLFQETQYF. CDR3 DNA: TGTGCCAGCAGCCGACTGTTCCAAGAGACCCAGTACTTC.

The chain is built from TRBV4-1 and TRBJ2-7; 7 bases fit TRBD1. CDR1 MGHRA and CDR2 YSYEKL come from the germline V gene. This CDR3 region has 16 residues. V was pared by 4 bases and J by 0 bases, with 9 bases of the junction left unmatched. The CDR3 sequence: CASSRQVAGGSYEQYF. The CDR3 coding sequence is TGCGCCAGCAGCCGACAGGTGGCAGGGGGCTCCTACGAGCAGTACTTC.

The chain employs TRBV5-1 and TRBJ2-1, with 7 bases matching TRBD2. The CDR3 consists of 13 residues. V shed 2 bases, J shed 7 bases, and the junction held 3 bases outside the gene matches. Germline lookup yields CDR1 SGHRS and CDR2 YFSETQ. The DNA of the CDR3 is TGCGCCAGCAGCTTAGCGGGAAGTAATGAGCAGTTCTTC. Its translation is CASSLAGSNEQFF.

This chain links TRBV9 with TRBJ2-1; possible D gene TRBD2, 5 bases. The V and J ends lost 0 bases and 5 bases respectively, with 9 bases between them. CDR1 SGDLS and CDR2 YYNGEE come from the germline V gene. This CDR3 has 14 residues. In nucleotides, the CDR3 is TGTGCCAGCAGCGTAGAGGGAGCCAACAATGAGCAGTTCTTC. As protein: CASSVEGANNEQFF.

The chain links TRBV19 to TRBJ1-5; 7 nucleotides align to TRBD1. Germline-derived CDR1 and CDR2 are LNHDA and SQIVND (reference sequence). The CDR3 totals 18 residues. The V gene end was trimmed by 4 bases and the J gene end by 1 base; junction bases not matched to a gene: 13. The CDR3, as DNA: TGTGCCAGTAGTACAACATGGACAGGACCTGGGAGCAATCAGCCCCAGCATTTT. This codes for CASSTTWTGPGSNQPQHF.